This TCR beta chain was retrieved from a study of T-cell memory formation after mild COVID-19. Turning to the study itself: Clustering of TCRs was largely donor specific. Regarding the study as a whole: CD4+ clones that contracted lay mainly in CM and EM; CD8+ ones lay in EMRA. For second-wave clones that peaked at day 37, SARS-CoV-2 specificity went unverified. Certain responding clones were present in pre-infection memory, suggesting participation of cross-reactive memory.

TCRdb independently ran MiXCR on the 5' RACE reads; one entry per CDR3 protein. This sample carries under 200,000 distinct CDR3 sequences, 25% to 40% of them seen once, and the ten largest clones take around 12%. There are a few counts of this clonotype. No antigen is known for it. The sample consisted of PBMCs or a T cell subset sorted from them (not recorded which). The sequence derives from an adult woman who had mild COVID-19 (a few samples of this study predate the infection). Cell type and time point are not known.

The CDR3 DNA reads as TGTGCCAGTAGTAAACAAGCCAACACTGAAGCTTTCTTT. It yields the protein CASSKQANTEAFF. J is TRBJ1-1 and V is TRBV19; D not certain. The V and J ends lost 4 bases and 2 bases respectively, with 8 bases between them. The CDR3 runs 13 residues. Germline V gene data show CDR1 as LNHDA and CDR2 as SQIVND (reference sequence).